This T cell receptor beta chain was obtained from a study of OX40 agonist ivuxolimab in advanced cancers. For the study at large: Dose-escalation subjects each had hepatocellular carcinoma, melanoma, renal cell or head and neck cancer.

TCRdb keeps only in-frame clones here, not all; method: immunoSEQ multiplex PCR. The data show roughly 100,000 clones, around nine tenths seen once. Whole-study findings and limits: Specificity for antigen went undetermined in the expanded peripheral T cells. Among the lowest levels of clonal expansion were found in partial responders at 0.1-3.0 mg/kg.

V gave up 4 bases and J gave up 0 bases, with 5 bases separating them. Germline CDR1 SGHDT, CDR2 YYEEEE. CDR3 length: 13 residues. Excluded were patients having autoimmune disease history or systemic immunosuppression. Comments on this clone: Its antigen is as yet unknown.

The chain links TRBV5-6 to TRBJ1-5; D remains unclear. Sample: CD4+ or CD8+ T cells sorted from blood, taken in a trial of the OX40 agonist ivuxolimab. The TCR sequence derives from an adult with an advanced solid tumor such as melanoma, head and neck, liver or kidney cancer. The CDR3 reads CASSRLSNQPQHF. In DNA, the CDR3 is TGTGCCAGCAGCCGACTTAGCAATCAGCCCCAGCATTTT. Complete variable domain (other parts from reference TRBV5-6 and TRBJ1-5): DAGVTQSPTHLIKTRGQQVTLRCSPKSGHDTVSWYQQALGQGPQFIFQYYEEEERQRGNFPDRFSGHQFPNYSSELNVNALLLGDSALYLCASSRLSNQPQHFGDGTRLSIL.